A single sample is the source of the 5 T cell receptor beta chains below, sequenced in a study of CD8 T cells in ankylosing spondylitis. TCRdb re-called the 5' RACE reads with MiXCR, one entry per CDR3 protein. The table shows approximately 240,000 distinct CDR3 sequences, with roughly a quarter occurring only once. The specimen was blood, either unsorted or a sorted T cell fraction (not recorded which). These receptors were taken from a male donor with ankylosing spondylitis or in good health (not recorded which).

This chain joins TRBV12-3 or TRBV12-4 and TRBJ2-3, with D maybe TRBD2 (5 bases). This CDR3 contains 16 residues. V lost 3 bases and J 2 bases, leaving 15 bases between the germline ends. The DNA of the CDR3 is TGTGCCAGCAGTTTTCGCGGGCCGGGTCCCACAGATACGCAGTATTTT. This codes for CASSFRGPGPTDTQYF.

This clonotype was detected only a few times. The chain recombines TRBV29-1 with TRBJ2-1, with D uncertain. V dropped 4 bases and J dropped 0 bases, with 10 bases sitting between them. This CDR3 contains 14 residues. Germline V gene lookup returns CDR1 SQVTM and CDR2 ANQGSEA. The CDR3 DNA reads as TGCAGCGTTGTGGGCTATAGCTCCTACAATGAGCAGTTCTTC. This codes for CSVVGYSSYNEQFF.

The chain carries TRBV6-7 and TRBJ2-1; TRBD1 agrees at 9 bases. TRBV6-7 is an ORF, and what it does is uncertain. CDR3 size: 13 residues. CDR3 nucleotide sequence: TGTGCTGGACAGGGGCTGAGAGGCAATGAGCAGTTCTTC. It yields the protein CAGQGLRGNEQFF.

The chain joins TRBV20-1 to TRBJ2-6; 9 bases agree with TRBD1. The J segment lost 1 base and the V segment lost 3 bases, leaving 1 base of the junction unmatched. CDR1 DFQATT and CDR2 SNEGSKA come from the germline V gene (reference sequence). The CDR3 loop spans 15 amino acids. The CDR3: CSARDRGSGANVLTF. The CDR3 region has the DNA TGCAGTGCTAGGGACAGGGGATCTGGGGCCAACGTCCTGACTTTC.

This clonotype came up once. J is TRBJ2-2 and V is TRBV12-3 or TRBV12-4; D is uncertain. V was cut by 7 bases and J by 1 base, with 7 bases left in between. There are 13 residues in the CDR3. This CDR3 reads CASTTGNTGELFF. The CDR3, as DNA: TGTGCCAGCACAACCGGGAACACCGGGGAGCTGTTTTTT.